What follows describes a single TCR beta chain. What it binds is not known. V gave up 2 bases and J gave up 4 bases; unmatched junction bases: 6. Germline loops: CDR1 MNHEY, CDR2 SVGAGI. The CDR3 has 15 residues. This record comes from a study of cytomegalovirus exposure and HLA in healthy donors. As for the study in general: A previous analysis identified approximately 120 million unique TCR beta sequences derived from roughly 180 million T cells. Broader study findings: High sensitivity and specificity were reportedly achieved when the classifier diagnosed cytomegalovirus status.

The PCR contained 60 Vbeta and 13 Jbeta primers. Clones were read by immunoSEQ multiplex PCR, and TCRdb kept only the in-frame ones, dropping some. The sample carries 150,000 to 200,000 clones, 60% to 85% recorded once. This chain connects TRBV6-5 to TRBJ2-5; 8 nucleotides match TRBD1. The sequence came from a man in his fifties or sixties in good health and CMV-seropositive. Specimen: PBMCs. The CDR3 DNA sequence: TGTGCCAGCAGTTACCTCCAGGGGGCGCGAGAGACCCAGTACTTC. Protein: CASSYLQGARETQYF.